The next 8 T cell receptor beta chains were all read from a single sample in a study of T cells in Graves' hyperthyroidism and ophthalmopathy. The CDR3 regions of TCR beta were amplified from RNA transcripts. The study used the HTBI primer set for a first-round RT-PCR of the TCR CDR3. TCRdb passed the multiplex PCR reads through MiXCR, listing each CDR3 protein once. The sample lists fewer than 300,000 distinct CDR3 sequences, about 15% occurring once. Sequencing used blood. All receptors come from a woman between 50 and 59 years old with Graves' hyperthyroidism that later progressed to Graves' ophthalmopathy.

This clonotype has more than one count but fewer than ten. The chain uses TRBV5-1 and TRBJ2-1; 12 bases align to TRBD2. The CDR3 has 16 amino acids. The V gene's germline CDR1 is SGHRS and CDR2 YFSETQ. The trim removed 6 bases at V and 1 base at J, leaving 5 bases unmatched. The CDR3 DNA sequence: TGCGCCAGCACCACGGGACTAGCGGGTTCCTACAATGAGCAGTTCTTC. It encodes CASTTGLAGSYNEQFF.

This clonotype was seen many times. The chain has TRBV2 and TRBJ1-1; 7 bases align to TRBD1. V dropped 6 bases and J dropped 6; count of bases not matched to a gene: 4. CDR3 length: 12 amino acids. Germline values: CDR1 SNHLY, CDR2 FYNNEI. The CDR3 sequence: CASSGQDPEAFF. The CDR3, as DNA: TGTGCCAGCAGCGGACAGGATCCTGAAGCTTTCTTT.

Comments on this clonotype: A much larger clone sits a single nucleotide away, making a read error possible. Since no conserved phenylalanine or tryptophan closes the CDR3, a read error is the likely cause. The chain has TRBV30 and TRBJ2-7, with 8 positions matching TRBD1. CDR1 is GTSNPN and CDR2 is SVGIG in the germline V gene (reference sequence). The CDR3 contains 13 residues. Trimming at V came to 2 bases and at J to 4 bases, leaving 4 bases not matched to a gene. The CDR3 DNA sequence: TGTGCCTGGAGTAGGGACAGGCAATACGAGCAGTACCTC. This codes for CAWSRDRQYEQYL.

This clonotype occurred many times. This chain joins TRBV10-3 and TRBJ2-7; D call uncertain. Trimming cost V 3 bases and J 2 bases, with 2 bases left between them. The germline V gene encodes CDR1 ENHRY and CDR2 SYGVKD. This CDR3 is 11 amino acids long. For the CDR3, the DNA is TGTGCCATCAGTGATCCCTACGAGCAGTACTTC. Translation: CAISDPYEQYF.

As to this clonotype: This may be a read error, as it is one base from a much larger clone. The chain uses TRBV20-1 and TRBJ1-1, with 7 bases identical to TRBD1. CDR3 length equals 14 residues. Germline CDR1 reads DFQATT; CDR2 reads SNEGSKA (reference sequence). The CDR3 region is CSAPPAGGFTEASF. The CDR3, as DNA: TGCAGTGCTCCCCCGGCAGGGGGGTTCACTGAAGCTTCCTTT.

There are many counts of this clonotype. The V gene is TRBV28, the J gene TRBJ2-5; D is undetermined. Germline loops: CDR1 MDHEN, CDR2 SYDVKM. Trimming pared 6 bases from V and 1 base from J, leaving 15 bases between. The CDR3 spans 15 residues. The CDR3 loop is CASSPRGEPQETQYF. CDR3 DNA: TGTGCCAGCAGCCCTCGTGGGGAACCCCAAGAGACCCAGTACTTC.

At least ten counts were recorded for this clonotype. The CDR3 DNA follows: TGCGCCAGCAGCCGTTCAGCGGGAGGGGGGAATGAGCAGTTCTTC. Its translation: CASSRSAGGGNEQFF. The rearrangement links TRBV5-1 to TRBJ2-1, with 10 bases identical to TRBD2. The V gene's germline CDR1 is SGHRS and CDR2 YFSETQ. The CDR3 totals 15 residues. J lost 7 bases, V lost 4 bases, and 8 bases had no gene match.

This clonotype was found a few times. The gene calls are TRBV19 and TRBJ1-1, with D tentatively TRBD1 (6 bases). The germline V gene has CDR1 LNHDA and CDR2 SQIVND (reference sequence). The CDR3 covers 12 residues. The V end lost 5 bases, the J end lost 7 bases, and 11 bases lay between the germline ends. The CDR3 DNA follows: TGTGCCAGTAGTCCGGGACACCTTGAAGCTTTCTTT. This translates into CASSPGHLEAFF.